This T cell receptor (beta chain) was identified during a study of blood T cells in healthy people across ages. CDR3 length: 15 amino acids. V gave up 0 bases and J gave up 11 bases; unmatched junction bases: 14. Germline loops: CDR1 SQVTM, CDR2 ANQGSEA. Through a sample-barcoded 5' primer and a J-beta primer mix, a second PCR was run for roughly 7 to 11 cycles. TCRdb passed the 5' RACE reads through MiXCR, listing each CDR3 protein once. The sample shows approximately 670,000 distinct CDR3 sequences, roughly 43% of them seen only once. The clonotype was recovered from a man older than 75 in good health. The source material was blood. V is TRBV29-1 and J is TRBJ2-5; TRBD1 agrees at 8 bases. The chain's CDR3 is CSVEDPTGAVREQYF. The CDR3 nucleotides are TGCAGCGTTGAAGACCCGACAGGGGCAGTACGTGAGCAGTACTTC.